This T cell receptor beta chain was observed in a study of blood T cells in healthy people across ages. A second PCR, run for about 6 to 12 cycles, used a sample-barcoded 5' primer plus a J-beta primer mix. TCRdb passed the 5' RACE reads through MiXCR, listing each CDR3 protein once. The data hold 550,000 to 600,000 distinct CDR3 sequences, with approximately 30% observed a single time. This clonotype was counted a single time. The V end lost 5 bases, the J end lost 0 bases, and 8 bases lay between the germline ends. CDR1 and CDR2 from the germline V gene are SQVTM and ANQGSEA. The CDR3 length is 14 residues.

Sequenced material: blood. The sequence derives from a woman aged 70-85 years in good health. V gene TRBV29-1 combines with J gene TRBJ2-6; D possibly corresponds to TRBD2 (5 bases). The CDR3 coding sequence is TGCAGCGTTTTCGAGGGCTCTGGGGCCAACGTCCTGACTTTC. Translation: CSVFEGSGANVLTF.